This T cell receptor (beta chain) was recorded in a study of type 1 and type 2 diabetes patients. V gave up 2 bases and J gave up 6 bases, with 7 bases separating them. Germline V gene lookup returns CDR1 LGHNA and CDR2 YSLEER. The CDR3 is 13 residues long. Amplification started from genomic DNA. The TCR beta CDR3 region was amplified using 30 forward and 13 reverse primers. Each CDR3 protein is one row after TCRdb ran MiXCR on the multiplex PCR reads. The table records 280,000 or so distinct CDR3 sequences, approximately 45% of them present only once. The chain combines TRBV4-3 with TRBJ2-2; tentatively, D is TRBD2 (6 bases). The specimen sequenced was peripheral blood mononuclear cells (PBMCs). This TCR came from a man aged 18-30 years with type 2 diabetes. CDR3 region: CASSQTGAGELFF. For the CDR3, the DNA is TGCGCCAGCAGCCAAACGGGGGCCGGGGAGCTGTTTTTT.